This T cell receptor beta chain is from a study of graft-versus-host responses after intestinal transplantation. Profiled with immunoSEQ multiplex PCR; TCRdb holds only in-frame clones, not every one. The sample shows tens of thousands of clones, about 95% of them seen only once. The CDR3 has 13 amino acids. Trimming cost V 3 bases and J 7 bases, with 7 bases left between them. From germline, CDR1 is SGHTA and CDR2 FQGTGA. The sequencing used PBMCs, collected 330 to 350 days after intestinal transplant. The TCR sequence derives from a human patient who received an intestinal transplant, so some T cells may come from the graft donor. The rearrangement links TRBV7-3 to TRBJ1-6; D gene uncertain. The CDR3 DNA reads TGTGCCAGCAGCTTCGGCGGGAATTCACCCCTCCACTTT. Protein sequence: CASSFGGNSPLHF.